Listed here are 21 T cell receptor beta chains from one sample, sequenced in a study of long-term antiretroviral therapy in people with HIV. The assay used was immunoSEQ (version v3.0), run at survey level. TCRdb's table, derived via immunoSEQ multiplex PCR, lists solely in-frame clones and lacks some. The sample contains around 30,000 clones, about 93% of which appear only once. The starting material was unsorted PBMCs, obtained almost 6.7 years after starting antiretroviral therapy. The receptors were gathered from a woman aged 40 to 50 with HIV.

This clone has only one observation. The gene calls are TRBV6-5 and TRBJ1-5; D is ambiguous. Germline V CDR1 and CDR2: MNHEY, SVGAGI. The CDR3 extends over 13 amino acids. The V and J ends lost 8 bases and 4 bases respectively, with 12 bases between them. The CDR3 loop reads CASSWDSNQPQHF. The CDR3 DNA is TGTGCCAGCTCATGGGATTCGAATCAGCCCCAGCATTTT.

V is TRBV7-2 and J is TRBJ1-2; 8 bases align to TRBD1. The germline CDR1 and CDR2 sequences are SGHTA and FQGNSA. With 2 bases clipped from V and 6 bases from J, the junction kept 8 bases outside the gene matches. CDR3 size: 15 residues. DNA for the CDR3: TGTGCCAGCAGCTTACAGAGGACAGGGACAAATGGCTACACCTTC. It is translated as CASSLQRTGTNGYTF.

DNA for the CDR3: TGCGCCAGCAGCTTGGTAGGGACAGACACCGGGGAGCTGTTTTTT. The encoded protein is CASSLVGTDTGELFF. V and J are TRBV5-1 and TRBJ2-2, with TRBD1 identical over 7 bases. V shed 0 bases and J 3 bases; nucleotides not matched to a gene: 2. The germline V gene encodes CDR1 SGHRS and CDR2 YFSETQ. This CDR3 is 15 amino acids long.

Turning to this clone: The germline gene is not matched at one end of the junction; a read error may be the cause. This rearrangement joins TRBV5-5 to TRBJ1-6; D unresolved. Germline V gives CDR1 SGHKS, CDR2 YYEKEE (reference sequence). This CDR3 contains 11 residues. DNA of the CDR3: TGTGCCAGCAGCTTGGACAGTGGGGTTAACTTT. As protein: CASSLDSGVNF.

In its sample, this clone was seen a few times. The V and J genes are TRBV13 and TRBJ1-4; 9 positions agree with TRBD1. Per the germline V gene, CDR1 is PRHDT and CDR2 is FYEKMQ (reference sequence). V shed 5 bases and J 5 bases; nucleotides not matched to a gene: 3. The CDR3 runs to 14 residues. CDR3 coding DNA: TGTGCCAGCAGCGAGACAGGGGGAAATGAAAAACTGTTTTTT. It yields the protein CASSETGGNEKLFF.

This clone appeared once. The V call is TRBV6-6, the J call TRBJ1-5; D perhaps matches TRBD1 (6 bases). Trimming pared 1 base from V and 2 bases from J, leaving 12 bases between. The CDR3 totals 16 residues. The germline V gene encodes CDR1 MNHNY and CDR2 SVGAGI (reference sequence). CDR3 loop: CASSYFTGLGNQPQHF. CDR3 sequence (DNA): TGTGCCAGCAGTTACTTCACAGGGTTGGGCAATCAGCCCCAGCATTTT.

Details on this clone: One junction end disagrees with the germline gene, perhaps due to a read error. J is TRBJ1-4 and V is TRBV6-6; D gene unclear. This CDR3 has 12 residues. The germline CDR1 and CDR2 sequences are MNHNY and SVGAGI (reference sequence). The chain's CDR3 is CASSPHSAPEVF. The CDR3 bases are TGTGCCAGCAGCCCCCATTCGGCCCCAGAGGTTTTT.

The rearrangement uses TRBV18 and TRBJ2-7; D could derive from TRBD1 or TRBD2 (6 bases each). Germline assignment: CDR1 KGHSH and CDR2 LQKENI. V lost 2 bases and J lost 1, with 12 bases in between. CDR3 length equals 15 residues. The CDR3 region is CASSPLADSSYEQYF. CDR3 DNA: TGTGCCAGCTCACCATTAGCGGACAGTTCCTACGAGCAGTACTTC.

This clone appeared a single time. The rearrangement links TRBV29-1 to TRBJ2-1, with D uncertain. CDR3 size: 13 residues. Germline CDR1 reads SQVTM; CDR2 reads ANQGSEA. Trimming took off 7 bases at V and 4 bases at J, with 14 bases between the two ends. CDR3 sequence reads: CSAQTTFYNEQFF. CDR3 coding DNA: TGCAGCGCCCAAACGACATTTTACAATGAGCAGTTCTTC.

CDR3 loop: CASSPYRQGHSGNTIYF. The CDR3 DNA reads as TGTGCCAGCAGCCCGTACCGACAGGGGCACTCTGGAAACACCATATATTTT. V and J are TRBV7-6 and TRBJ1-3; 8 bases fit TRBD1. Germline CDR1 and CDR2: SGHVS and FNYEAQ. This CDR3 comprises 17 residues. Germline trimming cut 5 bases from V and 0 bases from J; bases unmatched to any gene: 9.

This sequence joins TRBV9 and TRBJ2-5; D may correspond to TRBD1 or TRBD2 (5 bases each). The end of the DNA aligns better with TRBJ2-7, so the J call may be wrong. In germline, CDR1 is SGDLS, CDR2 YYNGEE. This CDR3 has 16 residues. The CDR3 reads CASSPTTGRNAYEQYF. The DNA of the CDR3 is TGTGCCAGCAGCCCAACGACGGGGCGAAACGCCTACGAGCAGTACTTC.

The chain carries TRBV7-2 and TRBJ1-5; D gene unclear. The CDR3 length is 13 residues. Germline assignment: CDR1 SGHTA and CDR2 FQGNSA. Trimming removed 4 bases at V and 5 bases at J, with 9 bases between. The CDR3 DNA reads as TGTGCCAGCAGCTGGTCCAAGGATCAGCCCCAGCATTTT. It translates to CASSWSKDQPQHF. The variable domain in full, with the rest retrieved from reference TRBV7-2 and TRBJ1-5, is GAGVSQSPSNKVTEKGKDVELRCDPISGHTALYWYRQSLGQGLEFLIYFQGNSAPDKSGLPSDRFSAERTGGSVSTLTIQRTQQEDSAVYLCASSWSKDQPQHFGDGTRLSIL.

The V call is TRBV18, the J call TRBJ2-7; tentative D call: TRBD1 (5 bases). Trimming took off 5 bases at V and 2 bases at J, with 16 bases between the two ends. This CDR3 contains 15 residues. Germline assignment: CDR1 KGHSH and CDR2 LQKENI. CDR3 nucleotides: TGTGCCAGCTCATTTCAGGGTTTGAGCCCCTACGAGCAGTACTTC. It is translated as CASSFQGLSPYEQYF. The full variable domain, in which reference TRBV18 and TRBJ2-7 provide the parts outside the CDR3, is NAGVMQNPRHLVRRRGQEARLRCSPMKGHSHVYWYRQLPEEGLKFMVYLQKENIIDESGMPKERFSAEFPKEGPSILRIQQVVRGDSAAYFCASSFQGLSPYEQYFGPGTRLTVT.

V is TRBV6-5 and J is TRBJ1-2; a weak D match, TRBD1 (6 bases). Trimming stripped 0 bases from V and 2 bases from J, with 10 bases between. Germline V gene lookup returns CDR1 MNHEY and CDR2 SVGAGI. The CDR3 extends over 15 amino acids. The CDR3 reads CASSYSLQGNYGYTF. The CDR3, as DNA: TGTGCCAGCAGTTACTCGTTACAGGGCAACTATGGCTACACCTTC.

This clone was detected only once. The rearrangement uses TRBV7-2 and TRBJ1-3; the D gene is possibly TRBD1 (6 bases). This CDR3 region has 16 residues. V lost 3 bases and J lost 0, with 12 bases in between. The V gene's germline CDR1 is SGHTA and CDR2 FQGNSA. CDR3 sequence (DNA): TGTGCCAGCAGCTTGTCAGGGGCTTTCTCTGGAAACACCATATATTTT. Translation: CASSLSGAFSGNTIYF.

This clone came up once. The chain links TRBV25-1 to TRBJ2-1; D might be TRBD1 (5 bases). Trimming left V 3 bases short and J 0 bases short, with 9 bases between. CDR1 MGHDK and CDR2 SYGVNS come from the germline V gene. The CDR3 is 15 residues long. The CDR3 nucleotides read TGTGCCAGCAGTGATGGGGCGGACTCCTACAATGAGCAGTTCTTC. Residues: CASSDGADSYNEQFF.

This clone is a singleton in its sample. This sequence joins TRBV5-1 and TRBJ1-1; D is unclear. The CDR3 loop spans 14 amino acids. Germline CDR1 and CDR2: SGHRS and YFSETQ. V was cut by 2 bases and J by 3 bases, with 11 bases left in between. CDR3 sequence reads: CASSFGRGDTEAFF. CDR3 nucleotide sequence: TGCGCCAGCAGCTTTGGCAGAGGCGACACTGAAGCTTTCTTT.

The rearrangement uses TRBV7-2 and TRBJ2-7; 10 bases map to TRBD2. CDR1 and CDR2 (germline): SGHTA, FQGNSA. V trimming: 4 bases; J trimming: 3 bases; junction bases outside the gene matches: 6. This CDR3 spans 15 amino acids. The CDR3 sequence: CASSSQRGGNYEQYF. The CDR3 nucleotides are TGTGCCAGCAGCTCACAGCGGGGGGGAAACTACGAGCAGTACTTC.

In the case of this clone: Compared with germline, one end of the junction differs, possibly owing to a read error. The chain has TRBV4-3 and TRBJ2-1, with D hard to call. The CDR3 has 13 amino acids. Germline V CDR1 and CDR2: LGHNA, YSLEER. CDR3 bases: TGCGCCAGCAGCCAAACCTCCTTCAATGAGCAGTTCTTC. Translation gives CASSQTSFNEQFF.

This clone was picked up a small number of times. This chain uses TRBV30 with TRBJ1-1; no clear D. The ends were cut back, 0 bases at V and 8 bases at J, with 13 bases in the middle. CDR3 length equals 13 residues. Germline V CDR1 and CDR2: GTSNPN, SVGIG (reference sequence). CDR3 region: CAWSVGIGQEAFF. In DNA, the CDR3 is TGTGCCTGGAGTGTAGGGATAGGGCAAGAAGCTTTCTTT.

Only one count was recorded for this clone. The J gene is TRBJ1-3, the V gene TRBV29-1, with unresolved D. The CDR3 extends over 14 amino acids. V was cut by 4 bases and J by 2 bases, with 12 bases left in between. The germline V gene has CDR1 SQVTM and CDR2 ANQGSEA. CDR3 residues: CSVGQDPTGNTIYF. DNA of the CDR3: TGCAGCGTTGGTCAGGACCCCACTGGAAACACCATATATTTT.